These T cell receptor beta chains were read from a single sample in a study of cytomegalovirus exposure and HLA in healthy donors. Here immunoSEQ multiplex PCR was the method, and the copy in TCRdb shows in-frame clones only, minus some. Of 85,000 to 100,000 clones in the sample, roughly 76% were seen once. Material: PBMCs. The receptors here all came from a human donor in good health. Each CDR3 is given with its conserved first and last residue. The D gene is left open where the match is weak. Expanded clones are given a class, and other clones once, few, many or no size at all.

j_gene: TRBJ2-1
d_gene: TRBD2
v_gene: TRBV18
abundance: few
CDR3nt: TGTGCCAGCTCAGCCGCCAGCGGGGTTTACAATGAGCAGTTCTTC
CDR3aa: CASSAASGVYNEQFF

j_gene: TRBJ2-3
d_gene: -
v_gene: TRBV11-2
abundance: -
CDR3nt: TGTGCCAGCAGCATCGCGCCTAGAGGGGAGGGGGAGTATTTT
CDR3aa: CASSIAPRGEGEYF

j_gene: TRBJ1-1
d_gene: -
v_gene: TRBV11-2
abundance: -
CDR3nt: TGTGCCAGCAGCTTAGGCAGGGACACTGAAGCTTTCTTT
CDR3aa: CASSLGRDTEAFF

j_gene: TRBJ2-1
d_gene: TRBD2
v_gene: TRBV5-1
abundance: -
CDR3nt: TGCGCCAGCACCCTTGGCGCGGGGGGACACAATGAGCAGTTCTTC
CDR3aa: CASTLGAGGHNEQFF

j_gene: TRBJ1-6
d_gene: -
v_gene: TRBV7-9
abundance: -
CDR3nt: TGTGCCAGCAGCGTCGTTAATTCACCCCTCCACTTT
CDR3aa: CASSVVNSPLHF

j_gene: TRBJ1-1
d_gene: -
v_gene: TRBV6-5
abundance: -
CDR3nt: TGTGCCAGCAGGGACATTAAAGCTTTCTTT
CDR3aa: CASRDIKAFF

j_gene: TRBJ1-1
d_gene: TRBD1
v_gene: TRBV5-1
abundance: -
CDR3nt: TGCGCCAGCAGCCCAACAGGGGTCACTGAAGCTTTCTTT
CDR3aa: CASSPTGVTEAFF

j_gene: TRBJ1-1
d_gene: -
v_gene: TRBV7-9
abundance: -
CDR3nt: TGTGCCAGCAGCTTAAGGCAGGGAACTTCTGAAGCTTTCTTT
CDR3aa: CASSLRQGTSEAFF

j_gene: TRBJ1-4
d_gene: -
v_gene: TRBV6-1
abundance: few
CDR3nt: TGTGCCAGCAGTGAAGCCCCGACCCCGGGTAATGAAAAACTGTTTTTT
CDR3aa: CASSEAPTPGNEKLFF

j_gene: TRBJ1-4
d_gene: -
v_gene: TRBV4-1
abundance: -
CDR3nt: TGCGCCAGCAGCCAAGAATCTCGGGTGGAAAAACTGTTTTTT
CDR3aa: CASSQESRVEKLFF

j_gene: TRBJ2-3
d_gene: -
v_gene: TRBV6-1
abundance: -
CDR3nt: TGTGCCAGCAGTGACCGGGACAACCGAAATACGCAGTATTTT
CDR3aa: CASSDRDNRNTQYF

j_gene: TRBJ1-1
d_gene: -
v_gene: TRBV18
abundance: -
CDR3nt: TGTGCCAGCTCACCAAGGAGGGTGAACACTGAAGCTTTCTTT
CDR3aa: CASSPRRVNTEAFF

j_gene: TRBJ2-5
d_gene: -
v_gene: TRBV2
abundance: -
CDR3nt: TGTGCCAGCAGTGACCTAGGGACTGGGATCTTTACCCAGTACTTC
CDR3aa: CASSDLGTGIFTQYF

j_gene: TRBJ2-7
d_gene: -
v_gene: TRBV5-1
abundance: -
CDR3nt: TGCGCCAGCAGCTCAAGGGAGGCGGCCTACGAGCAGTACTTC
CDR3aa: CASSSREAAYEQYF

j_gene: TRBJ1-5
d_gene: -
v_gene: TRBV9
abundance: few
CDR3nt: TGTGCCAGCAGCGAGGACACCTATAGCAATCAGCCCCAGCATTTT
CDR3aa: CASSEDTYSNQPQHF

j_gene: TRBJ2-7
d_gene: -
v_gene: TRBV7-6
abundance: -
CDR3nt: TGTGCCAGCAGCTTAGATACAGGGACCGAGAGGTACTTC
CDR3aa: CASSLDTGTERYF

j_gene: TRBJ2-2
d_gene: -
v_gene: TRBV7-6
abundance: -
CDR3nt: TGTGCCAGCAGCTTATATGTCGGGCCGGTCGGGGACACCGGGGAGCTGTTTTTT
CDR3aa: CASSLYVGPVGDTGELFF

j_gene: TRBJ1-2
d_gene: TRBD1
v_gene: TRBV27
abundance: -
CDR3nt: TGTGCCAGCAGTTTGACAGGGGGTTCAGGTGGCTACACCTTC
CDR3aa: CASSLTGGSGGYTF

j_gene: TRBJ2-7
d_gene: -
v_gene: TRBV11-3
abundance: -
CDR3nt: TGTGCCAGCAGCTTCACCCCGGGCGAGCAGTACTTC
CDR3aa: CASSFTPGEQYF

j_gene: TRBJ2-2
d_gene: TRBD2
v_gene: TRBV10-3
abundance: once
CDR3nt: TGTGCCATCAGATCGATGCTAGCGGGAGGCACCGGGGAGCTGTTTTTT
CDR3aa: CAIRSMLAGGTGELFF

j_gene: TRBJ2-7
d_gene: -
v_gene: TRBV5-1
abundance: few
CDR3nt: TGCGCCAGCAGCTTCCCCGACGGAGCCCCTACCTACGAGCAGTACTTC
CDR3aa: CASSFPDGAPTYEQYF

j_gene: TRBJ2-7
d_gene: TRBD1
v_gene: TRBV7-9
abundance: -
CDR3nt: TGTGCCAGCAGCTCGCGGGACAGGGGGCCCCACGAGCAGTACTTC
CDR3aa: CASSSRDRGPHEQYF

j_gene: TRBJ1-4
d_gene: TRBD1
v_gene: TRBV5-4
abundance: -
CDR3nt: TGTGCCAGCAGCTTGGGGACAGGGGGCGAAAAACTGTTTTTT
CDR3aa: CASSLGTGGEKLFF

j_gene: TRBJ2-1
d_gene: -
v_gene: TRBV10-1
abundance: -
CDR3nt: TGCGCCAGCAGTGAGAGGGTAGCGCCTTACAATGAGCAGTTCTTC
CDR3aa: CASSERVAPYNEQFF

j_gene: TRBJ1-3
d_gene: -
v_gene: TRBV6-5
abundance: few
CDR3nt: TGTGCCAGCAGTTCAACAGGGTCGGCGGCGACCATATATTTT
CDR3aa: CASSSTGSAATIYF

j_gene: TRBJ2-7
d_gene: TRBD2
v_gene: TRBV18
abundance: -
CDR3nt: TGTGCCAGCTCACCACCGGGGCTAGCGGGAGCCCTGGAGCAGTACTTC
CDR3aa: CASSPPGLAGALEQYF

j_gene: TRBJ2-2
d_gene: TRBD1
v_gene: TRBV7-9
abundance: once
CDR3nt: TGTGCCAGCAGCTTGGACAGGGTTAGCGGGGAGCTGTTTTTT
CDR3aa: CASSLDRVSGELFF

j_gene: TRBJ1-5
d_gene: -
v_gene: TRBV27
abundance: -
CDR3nt: TGTGCCAGCAGTTCGTTAACCGCCCTGGCGGGTCAGCCCCAGCATTTT
CDR3aa: CASSSLTALAGQPQHF

j_gene: TRBJ1-2
d_gene: -
v_gene: TRBV30
abundance: -
CDR3nt: TGTGCCTGGAGTGTAATCAGGGACTATGGCTACACCTTC
CDR3aa: CAWSVIRDYGYTF

j_gene: TRBJ2-3
d_gene: TRBD2
v_gene: TRBV7-9
abundance: once
CDR3nt: TGTGCCAGCAGAGGAGGGACTAGCGGGAGGGCCTGGACGCAGTATTTT
CDR3aa: CASRGGTSGRAWTQYF

j_gene: TRBJ2-5
d_gene: -
v_gene: TRBV5-1
abundance: -
CDR3nt: TGCGCCAGCAGCTTAACTAGCATAGGAGAGACCCAGTACTTC
CDR3aa: CASSLTSIGETQYF

j_gene: TRBJ2-1
d_gene: -
v_gene: TRBV7-2
abundance: -
CDR3nt: TGTGCCAGCAGCTTAGAAGGGGGGGCGACTTATTATGAGCAGTTCTTC
CDR3aa: CASSLEGGATYYEQFF

j_gene: TRBJ2-7
d_gene: -
v_gene: TRBV6-1
abundance: -
CDR3nt: TGTGCCAGCAGACCTCCGGGACATAACTCCTACGAGCAGTACTTC
CDR3aa: CASRPPGHNSYEQYF

j_gene: TRBJ1-2
d_gene: TRBD1
v_gene: TRBV19
abundance: -
CDR3nt: TGTGCCAGTAGTATCTTTAGGGCAGGGGGAAACTATGGCTACACCTTC
CDR3aa: CASSIFRAGGNYGYTF

j_gene: TRBJ1-2
d_gene: -
v_gene: TRBV19
abundance: -
CDR3nt: TGTGCCAGTAGTATATCGGGGGGCGACGGCTACACCTTC
CDR3aa: CASSISGGDGYTF

j_gene: TRBJ2-1
d_gene: -
v_gene: TRBV11-2
abundance: -
CDR3nt: TGTGCCAGCAGCTTAGGAGTAGGGGCAGGGGAAGGCAATGAGCAGTTCTTC
CDR3aa: CASSLGVGAGEGNEQFF

j_gene: TRBJ1-1
d_gene: TRBD1
v_gene: TRBV27
abundance: -
CDR3nt: TGTGCCAGCAGTTTATCGGGACAGCGGACGAACACTGAAGCTTTCTTT
CDR3aa: CASSLSGQRTNTEAFF

j_gene: TRBJ1-1
d_gene: -
v_gene: TRBV5-6
abundance: few
CDR3nt: TGTGCCAGCAGCTTGGACCTTTCTATGAACACTGAAGCTTTCTTT
CDR3aa: CASSLDLSMNTEAFF

j_gene: TRBJ1-1
d_gene: -
v_gene: TRBV5-6
abundance: few
CDR3nt: TGTGCCAGCAGCTTCGGGATCCAGAACACTGAAGCTTTCTTT
CDR3aa: CASSFGIQNTEAFF

j_gene: TRBJ1-1
d_gene: TRBD1
v_gene: TRBV6-5
abundance: -
CDR3nt: TGTGCCAGCAGGACCTCCGGGGCAGGGGGGACTGAAGCTTTCTTT
CDR3aa: CASRTSGAGGTEAFF

j_gene: TRBJ2-7
d_gene: TRBD2
v_gene: TRBV10-2
abundance: -
CDR3nt: TGCGCCAGCAGTGAGTCGGCGGGAGTTGTCGGCGAGCAGTACTTC
CDR3aa: CASSESAGVVGEQYF

j_gene: TRBJ2-2
d_gene: -
v_gene: TRBV19
abundance: -
CDR3nt: TGTGCCAGTAGTATAGGTACAGGGTATAACACCGGGGAGCTGTTTTTT
CDR3aa: CASSIGTGYNTGELFF

j_gene: TRBJ1-1
d_gene: -
v_gene: TRBV2
abundance: few
CDR3nt: TGTGCCAGCATTACAGTCCGGAACACTGAAGCTTTCTTT
CDR3aa: CASITVRNTEAFF

j_gene: TRBJ1-1
d_gene: -
v_gene: TRBV29-1
abundance: -
CDR3nt: TGCAGCGTTGTCAGGGGTCTTTCGAACACTGAAGCTTTCTTT
CDR3aa: CSVVRGLSNTEAFF

j_gene: TRBJ2-7
d_gene: -
v_gene: TRBV5-1
abundance: -
CDR3nt: TGCGCCAGCAGCCGTAACAGGGGAGGTCCCTACGAGCAGTACTTC
CDR3aa: CASSRNRGGPYEQYF

j_gene: TRBJ2-7
d_gene: -
v_gene: TRBV6-1
abundance: -
CDR3nt: TGTGCCAGCAGTTTTGGCGGCAGAGGAGCCTACGAGCAGTACTTC
CDR3aa: CASSFGGRGAYEQYF

j_gene: TRBJ1-2
d_gene: -
v_gene: TRBV27
abundance: -
CDR3nt: TGTGCCAGCAGTTTTAGGGGCGGGGTCACGGATGGCTACACCTTC
CDR3aa: CASSFRGGVTDGYTF

j_gene: TRBJ2-7
d_gene: TRBD2
v_gene: TRBV2
abundance: -
CDR3nt: TGTGCCAGCAAACCGCAACTAGCGGGGGACACCTACGAGCAGTACTTC
CDR3aa: CASKPQLAGDTYEQYF

j_gene: TRBJ2-1
d_gene: TRBD1
v_gene: TRBV19
abundance: -
CDR3nt: TGTGCCAGTAGTAACCAGGACAGGGGCCCCGGGCGGGGGTACAATGAGCAGTTCTTC
CDR3aa: CASSNQDRGPGRGYNEQFF

j_gene: TRBJ2-1
d_gene: -
v_gene: TRBV4-3
abundance: -
CDR3nt: TGCGCCAGCAGTCCGGGGGCGGGTAGGACTAGAAATGAGCAGTTCTTC
CDR3aa: CASSPGAGRTRNEQFF

j_gene: TRBJ1-1
d_gene: TRBD1
v_gene: TRBV18
abundance: -
CDR3nt: TGTGCCAGCTCACCACGGGGTTCAGGGGGTGTCGGGGTGAACACTGAAGCTTTCTTT
CDR3aa: CASSPRGSGGVGVNTEAFF

j_gene: TRBJ1-2
d_gene: -
v_gene: TRBV20-1
abundance: -
CDR3nt: TGCAGTGCTATACAGGGAAGTGGCTACACCTTC
CDR3aa: CSAIQGSGYTF